The sequence of this TCR beta chain was determined in a study of human CD8 memory T cell subsets. The study, taken as a whole, reports: When diversity was estimated with Chao1, stem-like memory T cells appeared more diverse than precursor exhausted T cells. The study found similarly high diversity in stem-like memory and precursor exhausted T cells, unlike effector memory cells.

The authors enriched total CD8+ T cells by negative magnetic separation. It was UMI-labeled 5' RACE by which the TCR beta libraries were made. Original methodology: Clonotype counts of functional CDR3 beta ranged from about 2,600 to 20,000 in each TCR beta library. Each CDR3 protein gets one entry in TCRdb, which reprocessed the 5' RACE reads and gives no DNA. The V and J calls and clone size come from TCRdb's table, not from the authors' own analysis. The sample's table shows 4,500 to 5,500 distinct CDR3 sequences. Points on this clonotype: Its antigen is not identified.

Sequencing was performed on CD8+ T cells from PBMCs. The receptor comes from a human donor in good health.

The chain's CDR3 is CSARSGDYEQYF. V gene TRBV20-1 combines with J gene TRBJ2-7; checking the TCRdb D call of TRBD1 is not possible without DNA. This CDR3 has 12 amino acids. Germline V gene sequence: CDR1 DFQATT, CDR2 SNEGSKA (reference sequence).